This T cell receptor (beta chain) is drawn from a study of blood T cell repertoires in COVID-19. Study context: Researchers got acute and convalescent COVID-19 samples from the United States, Italy and Spain.

How the authors handled the data: Reference gene primer amplification gave nucleated cell count estimates. TCRdb keeps only in-frame clones here, not all; method: immunoSEQ multiplex PCR. V and J calls and clone size are those listed in that table; D and trimming were worked out from the DNA. Of about 140,000 clones listed, 84% are singletons. With V trimmed by 0 bases and J by 4 bases, 2 bases remained unmatched. CDR3 length equals 13 residues. CDR1 and CDR2 from the germline V gene are GTSNPN and SVGIG (reference sequence). The chain carries TRBV30 and TRBJ2-7; TRBD1 agrees at 8 bases. This clonotype was sampled from a woman aged 45-59 years with acute COVID-19. The material sequenced was PBMCs or T cells enriched from blood (not recorded which). The CDR3 protein is CAWSVGTGYEQYF. CDR3 sequence (DNA): TGTGCCTGGAGTGTGGGGACAGGTTACGAGCAGTACTTC.